Below, 4 T cell receptor beta chains from the same sample are listed, as sequenced in a study of T cells in Graves' hyperthyroidism and ophthalmopathy. RNA transcripts provided the source from which TCR beta CDR3 regions were amplified. The TCR CDR3 first-round RT-PCR relied on the HTBI primer set. TCRdb processed the multiplex PCR reads anew with MiXCR; each CDR3 protein has one entry. The table shows approximately 400,000 distinct CDR3 sequences, with 15% to 18% occurring only once. Sequenced material: blood. The source is a woman younger than 35 with Graves' hyperthyroidism.

This clonotype was counted ten times or more. This chain uses TRBV2 with TRBJ2-7, with 10 nucleotides matching TRBD1. Germline CDR1 and CDR2: SNHLY and FYNNEI. This CDR3 region has 14 residues. V lost 6 bases and J lost 2; bases outside the gene matches: 4. Written as DNA, the CDR3 is TGTGCCAGCAGCCAAGGACAGGGGGCCTACGAGCAGTACTTC. Translating gives CASSQGQGAYEQYF.

As for this clonotype: Just one base apart from a much larger clone, this may be a read error. This rearrangement joins TRBV7-9 to TRBJ2-1; tentatively, D is TRBD2 (5 bases). This CDR3 has 15 residues. Looked up from germline, CDR1 is SEHNR and CDR2 is FQNEAQ (reference sequence). CDR3 residues: CPSIFQGLAGNEQFF. The CDR3 region has the DNA TGTCCCAGCATTTTTCAAGGCCTAGCTGGCAATGAGCAGTTCTTC.

At least ten counts were recorded for this clonotype. The chain employs TRBV3-1 and TRBJ1-1, with a weak D call TRBD1 (5 bases). With 10 bases removed from V and 0 bases from J, the gap between germline ends came to 15 bases. The germline V gene encodes CDR1 LGHDT and CDR2 YNNKEL (reference sequence). The CDR3 totals 14 residues. CDR3 in amino acids: CATRISGMNTEAFF. In nucleotides, the CDR3 is TGTGCCACTCGGATTTCAGGGATGAACACTGAAGCTTTCTTT.

This clonotype has a count of ten or more. The J gene is TRBJ2-1, the V gene TRBV7-3; TRBD2 matches 7 bases. V gave up 1 base and J gave up 8 bases; unmatched junction bases: 17. The CDR3 is made up of 18 amino acids. CDR1 SGHTA and CDR2 FQGTGA come from the germline V gene. This chain's CDR3 is CASSLRGLQSWDIDEQFF. The DNA of the CDR3 is TGTGCCAGCAGCTTAAGGGGACTACAGAGCTGGGATATCGATGAGCAGTTCTTC.